One sample yielded the 15 T cell receptor beta chains listed below, sequenced in a study of regulatory T cells in long-lasting Graves disease. Time point of the sample: newly diagnosed GD, antithyroid drugs for less than 3 months. PBMC-derived RNA was used for the TCR library. According to the study, TCR beta libraries were built with iRepertoire HTBI primers and CDR3-region Arm-PCR. MiXCR was run by TCRdb on the multiplex PCR reads, yielding one entry per CDR3 protein. The sample yields 560,000 or so distinct CDR3 sequences, 15% to 20% seen once. These data were also reused for a study on T cells in Graves' hyperthyroidism and ophthalmopathy.

Here the sequenced sample was peripheral blood mononuclear cells (PBMCs), taken at new diagnosis, from a patient treated with antithyroid drugs. The receptor source for this set is a man aged 18 to 35 with Graves disease.

In this sample, this clonotype turned up many times. V usage is TRBV30 and J usage is TRBJ2-1; D is perhaps TRBD1 (5 bases). CDR1 and CDR2 (germline): GTSNPN, SVGIG (reference sequence). V shed 2 bases and J shed 1 base, with 9 bases lying between them. The CDR3 consists of 14 residues. Here the CDR3 DNA reads TGTGCCTGGAGTCAGGGTACGTCCTACAATGAGCAGTTCTTC. The encoded protein is CAWSQGTSYNEQFF.

V gene TRBV6-5 combines with J gene TRBJ2-2; 7 bases match TRBD1. Germline CDR1 MNHEY, CDR2 SVGAGI. This CDR3 is 17 amino acids long. V dropped 2 bases and J dropped 1; count of bases not matched to a gene: 7. The CDR3 loop is CASSYPGTALNTGELFF. The DNA for the CDR3 is TGTGCCAGCAGTTACCCAGGGACAGCGCTGAACACCGGGGAGCTGTTTTTT.

The chain joins TRBV3-1 to TRBJ1-1; D is undetermined. Between the trimmed V and J ends, which lost 3 bases and 0 bases, there was a span of 8 bases. Germline V gene sequence: CDR1 LGHDT, CDR2 YNNKEL (reference sequence). This CDR3 comprises 14 residues. CDR3 nucleotide sequence: TGTGCCAGCAGCCAGGCGACTGTGAACACTGAAGCTTTCTTT. Translating it yields CASSQATVNTEAFF. Supplemented by reference TRBV3-1 and TRBJ1-1, the full variable domain reads DTAVSQTPKYLVTQMGNDKSIKCEQNLGHDTMYWYKQDSKKFLKIMFSYNNKELIINETVPNRFSPKSPDKAHLNLHINSLELGDSAVYFCASSQATVNTEAFFGQGTRLTVV.

This clonotype showed up just a few times. The chain uses TRBV27 and TRBJ2-7; either TRBD1 or TRBD2 may fit D (6 bases each). This CDR3 contains 16 residues. Trimming took 3 bases from V and 3 from J, leaving 18 bases between them. From germline, CDR1 is MNHEY and CDR2 SMNVEV (reference sequence). The CDR3 DNA sequence: TGTGCCAGCAGTTTGAGAACAGGAGGGGGATTCTACGAGCAGTACTTC. Its protein product is CASSLRTGGGFYEQYF.

This clonotype occurred many times. The CDR3 DNA sequence: TGTGCCAGCAGTTTAAATCTAGGGCCAGCTTTCTTT. This translates into CASSLNLGPAFF. V usage is TRBV12-3 or TRBV12-4 and J usage is TRBJ1-1; D call uncertain. The CDR3 extends over 12 amino acids. The V end was cut by 2 bases, the J end by 10 bases, with 11 bases between.

A note on this clonotype: At one end, the junction sequence differs from germline, possibly due to a read error. The chain has TRBV12-3 or TRBV12-4 and TRBJ1-1; 8 bases are shared with TRBD1. The CDR3 has 14 residues. The CDR3 DNA follows: TGTGCCAGCAGTCCACGGACAGGGAACACTGAAGCTCTCTTT. Encoded protein: CASSPRTGNTEALF.

This chain uses TRBV9 with TRBJ2-7, with a tentative D call TRBD1 (6 bases). Germline-derived CDR1 and CDR2 are SGDLS and YYNGEE. The V end lost 4 bases, the J end lost 3 bases, and 14 bases lay between the germline ends. This CDR3 contains 14 residues. The chain's CDR3 is CASSTLTGDYEQYF. CDR3 nucleotides: TGTGCCAGCAGCACCCTGACAGGAGACTACGAGCAGTACTTC.

This clonotype was recorded many times. The V call is TRBV6-2 or TRBV6-3, the J call TRBJ2-5; maybe TRBD1 (6 bases). Germline CDR1 and CDR2: MNHEY and SVGEGT. The CDR3 totals 12 residues. CDR3 nucleotides: TGTGCTACCCCCGGGACACAAGAGACCCAGTACTTC. This gives the protein CATPGTQETQYF.

This clonotype was seen only a few times. V is TRBV14 and J is TRBJ1-1; 8 nucleotides align to TRBD1. Germline assignment: CDR1 SGHDN and CDR2 FVKESK. The CDR3 has 14 amino acids. V gave up 5 bases and J gave up 8 bases; unmatched junction bases: 10. CDR3 bases: TGTGCCAGCAGCTTTACAGGGGGGACTTCGGAAGCTTTCTTT. Protein product: CASSFTGGTSEAFF.

This clonotype came up a few times. The rearrangement joins TRBV29-1 to TRBJ2-5, with D perhaps matching TRBD2 (5 bases). The CDR3 has 13 amino acids. CDR1 SQVTM and CDR2 ANQGSEA come from the germline V gene. Trimming took off 4 bases at V and 7 bases at J, with 16 bases between the two ends. In DNA, the CDR3 is TGCAGCGTTGGGCGTATGGGCGCGGGGACCCAGTACTTC. Amino acids: CSVGRMGAGTQYF.

This chain links TRBV7-8 with TRBJ1-4, with 7 bases that match TRBD1. Germline V gene lookup returns CDR1 SGHVS and CDR2 FQNEAQ. V shed 0 bases and J 1 base; nucleotides not matched to a gene: 5. This CDR3 spans 17 amino acids. CDR3 residues: CASSLARGRRTNEKLFF. The CDR3 DNA reads as TGTGCCAGCAGCTTAGCGAGGGGGCGCCGAACTAATGAAAAACTGTTTTTT.

The V gene is TRBV12-3 or TRBV12-4, the J gene TRBJ2-1; 10 nucleotides agree with TRBD1. The length of the CDR3 is 14 residues. V shed 3 bases, J shed 5 bases, and the junction held 1 base outside the gene matches. This CDR3 reads CASSLGQGNNEQFF. The DNA of the CDR3 is TGTGCCAGCAGTTTGGGACAGGGGAACAATGAGCAGTTCTTC.

This clonotype was detected many times. The chain is built from TRBV3-1 and TRBJ2-2; the D is unclear. The CDR3 covers 16 residues. V was pared by 1 base and J by 1 base, with 10 bases between. The V gene's germline CDR1 is LGHDT and CDR2 YNNKEL (reference sequence). The CDR3 protein is CASSQGQRWNTGELFF. CDR3 in DNA: TGTGCCAGCAGCCAAGGGCAGCGCTGGAACACCGGGGAGCTGTTTTTT.

This clonotype was counted many times. This sequence joins TRBV29-1 and TRBJ2-7; D uncertain. This CDR3 contains 12 residues. Trimming removed 4 bases from V and 2 bases from J, with 9 bases in between. Germline CDR1 reads SQVTM; CDR2 reads ANQGSEA. This chain's CDR3 is CSVGQETYEQYF. The DNA for the CDR3 is TGCAGCGTTGGGCAGGAAACCTACGAGCAGTACTTC.

This clonotype showed up many times. The chain has TRBV7-3 and TRBJ1-2; 8 nucleotides line up with TRBD1. The V gene's germline CDR1 is SGHTA and CDR2 FQGTGA. Trimming cost V 5 bases and J 7 bases; bases outside gene matches: 6. The CDR3 extends over 13 amino acids. CDR3 residues: CASSLDRGAGYTF. The CDR3 DNA reads as TGTGCCAGCAGCCTTGACAGGGGCGCTGGCTACACCTTC.